Listed below are T cell receptor beta chains from one sample, sequenced in a study of blood T cell repertoires in COVID-19. This table comes from immunoSEQ multiplex PCR, and its TCRdb copy is limited to in-frame clones, with some not included. Here the sample spans a few hundred thousand clones, roughly 90% being singletons. The sample was PBMCs or T cells enriched from blood (not recorded which). Receptors originate from a woman in her 30s who had recovered from COVID-19. Both conserved end residues are part of each CDR3.

cdr3_aa: CASSQDQGRTETQYF
v_call: TRBV3-1/TRBV3-2

cdr3_aa: CASSPENGGDTQYF
v_call: TRBV18

cdr3_aa: CASSQARDQPQHF
v_call: TRBV4-1

cdr3_aa: CASSHPDMNTEAFF
v_call: TRBV7-6

cdr3_aa: CASSLGGNTEAFF
v_call: TRBV12-3/TRBV12-4

cdr3_aa: CASSLSVTSGRVNNEQFF
v_call: TRBV7-2

cdr3_aa: CAWSLSNEQFF
v_call: TRBV30

cdr3_aa: CASSPPGQKYEQYF
v_call: TRBV5-6

cdr3_aa: CASSYSWTGSYEQYF
v_call: TRBV6-5

cdr3_aa: CASSLGGTTGVGDEQFF
v_call: TRBV5-4

cdr3_aa: CASSPRGYGYTF
v_call: TRBV28

cdr3_aa: CASSFGGSYEQYF
v_call: TRBV12-3/TRBV12-4

cdr3_aa: CASSPGAGAIYEQYF
v_call: TRBV4-3

cdr3_aa: CASSPEPGQAYEQYF
v_call: TRBV7-6

cdr3_aa: CATGGGWSTDTQYF
v_call: TRBV27

cdr3_aa: CATSREYQGGYGYTF
v_call: TRBV15

cdr3_aa: CASSNGLRGGQFF
v_call: TRBV7-9

cdr3_aa: CASSPRGMKDTEAFF
v_call: TRBV5-1

cdr3_aa: CASSYSRQIGNTEAFF
v_call: TRBV6-5

cdr3_aa: CASSLSSGRNTIYF
v_call: TRBV7-9

cdr3_aa: CATSDFSSGNQETQYF
v_call: TRBV24-1

cdr3_aa: CASSYANRLPSYEQYF
v_call: TRBV6-2/TRBV6-3

cdr3_aa: CASTRGEEIWMNTEAFF
v_call: TRBV28

cdr3_aa: CASSLQGANSNQPQHF
v_call: TRBV28

cdr3_aa: CASSATSGGTDTQYF
v_call: TRBV4-3